The entry below gives a single T cell receptor beta chain sequence along with its context. Its antigen is as yet unknown. The data are from a study of T cell responses to AZD1222 COVID-19 vaccine. Points from the study as a whole: Clonal diversity was possibly underestimated, and the donors were mostly white British, with more females. In the spike-specific TCR repertoire, nearly half reportedly target unmutated variant regions. Only after the peak T cell response were repertoires sampled. Seropositive status at baseline applied to only a handful of AZD1222 recipients.

The CDR3 loop spans 16 amino acids. Germline V gene lookup returns CDR1 LNHDA and CDR2 SQIVND (reference sequence). The V and J ends lost 2 bases and 1 base, in that order; junction bases with no gene match: 3. Produced via immunoSEQ multiplex PCR; TCRdb's table is partial and in-frame only. Of 180,000 or so clones detected, about nine tenths appear once; the ten largest clones hold around 4.5%. The sequence was obtained from an adult who received the MenACWY meningococcal vaccine as a control. Sample: peripheral blood, taken 28 days after the second dose of the MenACWY control vaccine. V is TRBV19 and J is TRBJ1-3, with TRBD1 matching 9 bases. The CDR3 protein is CASSIWTGVSGNTIYF. The CDR3 bases are TGTGCCAGTAGTATATGGACAGGGGTTTCTGGAAACACCATATATTTT.